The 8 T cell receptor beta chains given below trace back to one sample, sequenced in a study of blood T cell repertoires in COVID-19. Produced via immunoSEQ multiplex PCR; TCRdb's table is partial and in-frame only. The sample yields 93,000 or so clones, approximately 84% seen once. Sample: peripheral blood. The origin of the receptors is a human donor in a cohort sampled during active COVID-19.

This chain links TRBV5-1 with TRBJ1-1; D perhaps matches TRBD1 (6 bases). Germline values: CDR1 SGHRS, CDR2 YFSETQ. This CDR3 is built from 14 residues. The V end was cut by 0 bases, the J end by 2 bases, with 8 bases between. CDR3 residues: CASSLGRGNTEAFF. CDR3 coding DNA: TGCGCCAGCAGCTTGGGCAGGGGAAACACTGAAGCTTTCTTT.

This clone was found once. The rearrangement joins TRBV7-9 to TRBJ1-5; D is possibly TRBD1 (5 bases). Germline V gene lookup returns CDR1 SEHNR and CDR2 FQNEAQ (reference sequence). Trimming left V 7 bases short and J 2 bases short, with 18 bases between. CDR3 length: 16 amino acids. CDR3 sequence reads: CASTNRQGKGNQPQHF. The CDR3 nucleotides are TGTGCCAGCACTAACAGGCAGGGTAAAGGCAATCAGCCCCAGCATTTT.

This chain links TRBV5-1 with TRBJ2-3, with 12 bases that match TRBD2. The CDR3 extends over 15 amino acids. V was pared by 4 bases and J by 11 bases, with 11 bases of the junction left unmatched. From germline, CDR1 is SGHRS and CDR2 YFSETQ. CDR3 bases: TGCGCCAGCAGCCCGGGGGCTAGCGGGGGGGAGATGCAGTATTTT. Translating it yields CASSPGASGGEMQYF.

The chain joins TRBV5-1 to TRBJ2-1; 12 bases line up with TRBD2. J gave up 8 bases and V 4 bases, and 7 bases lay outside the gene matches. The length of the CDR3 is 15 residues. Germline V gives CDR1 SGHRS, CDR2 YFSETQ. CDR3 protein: CASSLAGGPGHEQFF. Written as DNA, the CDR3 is TGCGCCAGCAGCCTAGCGGGGGGGCCGGGGCATGAGCAGTTCTTC.

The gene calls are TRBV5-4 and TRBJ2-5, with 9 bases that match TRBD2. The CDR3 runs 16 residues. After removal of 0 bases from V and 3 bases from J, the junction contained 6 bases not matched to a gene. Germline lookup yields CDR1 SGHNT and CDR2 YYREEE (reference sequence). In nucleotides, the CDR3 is TGTGCCAGCAGCTTGGTTCGTTTAGCGGGGGAAGAGACCCAGTACTTC. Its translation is CASSLVRLAGEETQYF.

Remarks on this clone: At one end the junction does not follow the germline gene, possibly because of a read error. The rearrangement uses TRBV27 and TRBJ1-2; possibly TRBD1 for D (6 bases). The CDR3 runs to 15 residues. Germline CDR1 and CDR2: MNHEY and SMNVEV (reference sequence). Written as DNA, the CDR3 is TGTGCCAGCAGTCTATCGGGGGGGCGGAGCTATGGCTACACCTTC. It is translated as CASSLSGGRSYGYTF.

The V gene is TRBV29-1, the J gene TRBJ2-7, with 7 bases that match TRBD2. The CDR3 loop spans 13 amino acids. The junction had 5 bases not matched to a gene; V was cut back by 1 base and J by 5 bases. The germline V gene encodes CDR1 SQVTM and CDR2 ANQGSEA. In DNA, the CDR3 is TGCAGCGTTGAAGTCCCAGGGAGGGACGAGCAGTACTTC. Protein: CSVEVPGRDEQYF.

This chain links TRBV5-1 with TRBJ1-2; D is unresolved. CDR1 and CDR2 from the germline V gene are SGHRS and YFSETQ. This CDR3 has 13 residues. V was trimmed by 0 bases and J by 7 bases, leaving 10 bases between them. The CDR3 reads CASSLEAARGYTF. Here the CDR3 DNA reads TGCGCCAGCAGCTTGGAGGCAGCGCGTGGCTACACCTTC. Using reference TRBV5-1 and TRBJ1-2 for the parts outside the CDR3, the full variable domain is KAGVTQTPRYLIKTRGQQVTLSCSPISGHRSVSWYQQTPGQGLQFLFEYFSETQRNKGNFPGRFSGRQFSNSRSEMNVSTLELGDSALYLCASSLEAARGYTFGSGTRLTVV.